Sequencing of this T cell receptor beta chain was carried out in a study of T cell clonotyping in hematopoietic cell transplantation. Study information: Recipients' pretransplant samples followed cytoreduction.

Regarding the study as a whole: At the given depth, recipient repertoires were over 95% de novo clonotypes.

The CDR3 consists of 15 residues. V shed 8 bases and J shed 0 bases, with 16 bases lying between them. Germline CDR1 reads LNHDA; CDR2 reads SQIVND (reference sequence). The time point was: recipient sample about 28 days before transplant, after cytoreduction. The method was immunoSEQ multiplex PCR; TCRdb's version includes in-frame clones alone and lacks a portion of them. Of about 36,000 clones in the sample, 85% to 95% were seen once. Of note for this clone: What it binds is not known.

The TCR was taken from a middle-aged man with chronic myeloid leukemia. Some clones in this sample may be carry-over from other donors' samples. Sequences were derived from peripheral blood mononuclear cells, sampled before stem cell transplant. The rearrangement uses TRBV19 and TRBJ1-1; D gene unclear. In DNA form, the CDR3 reads TGTGCCAGTCGCGTCGGAGGGTACTTGAACACTGAAGCTTTCTTT. Its translation is CASRVGGYLNTEAFF.